This T cell receptor (beta chain) was documented in a study of response to subunit inactivated influenza vaccine. Study outcomes and limitations: The authors suggested that every seasonal influenza vaccination recruits few new T cells.

This clonotype was counted a few times. Its antigen is as yet unknown. TCRdb analysed the RT-PCR reads with MiXCR anew, one entry per CDR3 protein. The sample has roughly 700,000 distinct CDR3 sequences, more than 11% seen once. This TCR was recovered from a man in his forties or fifties who received an inactivated influenza vaccine. Sample: PBMCs from blood, taken 14 to 15 days before vaccination.

CDR3 in DNA: TGTGCCAGCAGTTACAGACTGACGGGACTAGCGGGCACCGGGGAGCTGTTTTTT. Protein: CASSYRLTGLAGTGELFF. The J gene is TRBJ2-2, the V gene TRBV6-2 or TRBV6-3; 12 bases map to TRBD2. Germline CDR1 and CDR2: MNHEY and SVGEGT. V lost 2 bases and J lost 4; bases outside the gene matches: 8. The length of the CDR3 is 18 residues.